The 23 T cell receptor beta chains reported below all come from one sample, sequenced in a study of blood T cell repertoires in COVID-19. Produced via immunoSEQ multiplex PCR; TCRdb's table is partial and in-frame only. The sample holds about 180,000 clones, 80% to 90% seen once. The sequenced sample consisted of peripheral blood. These receptors originate from a woman older than 75 with COVID-19, enrolled during active disease.

This clone appeared a few times. The CDR3 DNA is TGTGCCAGCAGCTTCGGACAGCGCTACGAGCAGTACTTC. It yields the protein CASSFGQRYEQYF. This chain links TRBV5-4 with TRBJ2-7, with D perhaps matching TRBD1 (6 bases). The length of the CDR3 is 13 residues. V was shortened by 2 bases and J by 3 bases, with 9 bases between the two germline ends. Germline CDR1 and CDR2: SGHNT and YYREEE (reference sequence).

The chain couples TRBV2 to TRBJ2-5; 7 bases are shared with TRBD1. This CDR3 comprises 13 residues. Germline CDR1 SNHLY, CDR2 FYNNEI. Trimming at V came to 6 bases and at J to 2 bases, leaving 3 bases not matched to a gene. The CDR3, as DNA: TGTGCCAGCAGCTTGGACAGGCAAGAGACCCAGTACTTC. It codes for CASSLDRQETQYF.

The CDR3, as DNA: TGTGCCAGCAGTGAAAGGGCAGGGGGATGGGGTGATTCGAAGAACACTGAAGCTTTCTTT. Its translation: CASSERAGGWGDSKNTEAFF. The chain uses TRBV6-1 and TRBJ1-1; TRBD1 agrees at 7 bases. The CDR3 contains 20 residues. V trimming: 2 bases; J trimming: 1 base; junction bases outside the gene matches: 19. Looked up from germline, CDR1 is MNHNS and CDR2 is SASEGT.

This clone was recorded a few times. The chain is built from TRBV7-2 and TRBJ1-1, with unresolved D. The V end lost 5 bases, the J end lost 10 bases, and 11 bases lay between the germline ends. There are 11 residues in the CDR3. Per the germline V gene, CDR1 is SGHTA and CDR2 is FQGNSA. CDR3 protein: CASSPIRVAFF. CDR3 DNA sequence: TGTGCCAGCAGCCCGATTCGGGTAGCTTTCTTT.

The V call is TRBV2, the J call TRBJ2-2, with D perhaps matching TRBD1 (7 bases). This CDR3 has 14 residues. V dropped 7 bases and J dropped 6 bases, with 15 bases sitting between them. From germline, CDR1 is SNHLY and CDR2 FYNNEI. This CDR3 reads CASTAEGAAGELFF. In DNA, the CDR3 is TGTGCCAGCACGGCGGAGGGGGCGGCCGGGGAGCTGTTTTTT.

This clone was detected once. V usage is TRBV5-4 and J usage is TRBJ2-6, with D maybe TRBD2 (6 bases). Germline CDR1 reads SGHNT; CDR2 reads YYREEE (reference sequence). There are 17 residues in the CDR3. The V end was cut by 3 bases, the J end by 1 base, with 14 bases between. The CDR3 nucleotides are TGTGCCAGCAGCTCGGGACTGACCAGATCTGGGGCCAACGTCCTGACTTTC. It encodes CASSSGLTRSGANVLTF.

The CDR3: CASRLALGGYTEAFF. The DNA of the CDR3 is TGTGCAAGTCGCTTAGCGCTAGGGGGATACACTGAAGCTTTCTTT. The chain employs TRBV12-2 and TRBJ1-1; the table gives TRBD1 as D, unverified against the DNA. TRBV12-2 is a pseudogene locus. This CDR3 comprises 15 residues.

The chain joins TRBV6-1 to TRBJ1-5; possibly TRBD1 for D (5 bases). Trimming left V 6 bases short and J 1 base short, with 10 bases between. Germline V gives CDR1 MNHNS, CDR2 SASEGT. CDR3 size: 14 residues. DNA of the CDR3: TGTGCCAGCAGCTTGTCAGGGAGCAATCAGCCCCAGCATTTT. Its translation is CASSLSGSNQPQHF.

This clone was seen a few times. The chain recombines TRBV28 with TRBJ2-1; D is perhaps TRBD2 (7 bases). V lost 5 bases, J lost 8 bases, and 22 bases lay in between. The CDR3 contains 16 residues. Germline V gene sequence: CDR1 MDHEN, CDR2 SYDVKM. This chain's CDR3 is CASSGRGASARDEQFF. In DNA, the CDR3 is TGTGCCAGCAGTGGGAGGGGGGCTAGCGCGAGGGATGAGCAGTTCTTC. The variable domain in full, with the rest retrieved from reference TRBV28 and TRBJ2-1, is DVKVTQSSRYLVKRTGEKVFLECVQDMDHENMFWYRQDPGLGLRLIYFSYDVKMKEKGDIPEGYSVSREKKERFSLILESASTNQTSMYLCASSGRGASARDEQFFGPGTRLTVL.

The chain is built from TRBV19 and TRBJ2-1; no clear D gene. The CDR3 extends over 13 amino acids. Germline CDR1 and CDR2: LNHDA and SQIVND (reference sequence). V was clipped by 2 bases and J by 8 bases, with 10 bases between them. In nucleotides, the CDR3 is TGTGCCAGTAGTATACGGCAAGGAGATGAGCAGTTCTTC. Protein: CASSIRQGDEQFF.

The chain has TRBV28 and TRBJ1-2; 7 bases fit TRBD1. Germline assignment: CDR1 MDHEN and CDR2 SYDVKM. Unmatched junction bases numbered 11, after V lost 5 bases and J lost 8 bases. The CDR3 contains 14 residues. CDR3 sequence (DNA): TGTGCCAGCAGTCCGACGGAGGACAGGCGCGGCTACACCTTC. Protein sequence: CASSPTEDRRGYTF.

The chain links TRBV6-6 to TRBJ1-2, with D possibly matching TRBD1 (6 bases). Between the trimmed V and J ends, which lost 0 bases and 4 bases, there was a span of 12 bases. This CDR3 comprises 15 residues. In germline, CDR1 is MNHNY, CDR2 SVGAGI (reference sequence). CDR3 bases: TGTGCCAGCAGTTACTCAGACGGGGGGCGCTATGGCTACACCTTC. Translating it yields CASSYSDGGRYGYTF.

V and J are TRBV5-1 and TRBJ1-1, with 10 bases lining up with TRBD1. V shed 4 bases, J shed 4 bases, and the junction held 7 bases outside the gene matches. The CDR3 runs 15 residues. Germline CDR1 and CDR2: SGHRS and YFSETQ. The CDR3 nucleotides are TGCGCCAGCAGCCCGACCGACAGGGGGCTCACTGAAGCTTTCTTT. Protein: CASSPTDRGLTEAFF.

This clone appeared a single time. V is TRBV19 and J is TRBJ1-2; D not certain. The length of the CDR3 is 16 residues. V lost 2 bases, J lost 0 bases, and 13 bases lay in between. Germline assignment: CDR1 LNHDA and CDR2 SQIVND (reference sequence). The CDR3 here is CASSIRLTVANYGYTF. CDR3 DNA: TGTGCCAGTAGTATACGGCTAACAGTAGCTAACTATGGCTACACCTTC.

Ten or more counts support this clone. The V gene is TRBV3-1 (or the pseudogene TRBV3-2), the J gene TRBJ2-1; TRBD1 matches 11 bases. Germline lookup yields CDR1 LGHDT and CDR2 YNNKEL (reference sequence). The CDR3 runs 17 residues. V was clipped by 0 bases and J by 5 bases; unmatched bases: 6. The CDR3 sequence: CASSQEIWDRGDNEQFF. The CDR3 DNA follows: TGTGCCAGCAGCCAAGAAATTTGGGACAGGGGGGACAATGAGCAGTTCTTC.

V usage is TRBV2 and J usage is TRBJ2-5; 7 bases line up with TRBD2. This CDR3 has 13 residues. Germline V CDR1 and CDR2: SNHLY, FYNNEI. With V trimmed by 6 bases and J by 5 bases, 6 bases remained unmatched. The CDR3 sequence: CASRPLAVETQYF. Written as DNA, the CDR3 is TGTGCCAGCAGGCCCCTAGCGGTTGAGACCCAGTACTTC.

The gene calls are TRBV5-6 and TRBJ2-7, with TRBD1 matching over 9 bases. With V trimmed by 4 bases and J by 7 bases, 12 bases remained unmatched. The CDR3 contains 15 residues. Germline V gene lookup returns CDR1 SGHDT and CDR2 YYEEEE. The CDR3 spells CASSPRDRARGEQYF. The CDR3 DNA is TGTGCCAGCAGCCCCCGGGACAGGGCTCGAGGGGAGCAGTACTTC.

The sample holds a few counts of this clone. The chain combines TRBV3-1 (or the pseudogene TRBV3-2) with TRBJ1-4; 9 nucleotides match TRBD1. The germline gives CDR1 LGHDT, CDR2 YNNKEL (reference sequence). Trimming at V came to 0 bases and at J to 5 bases, leaving 7 bases not matched to a gene. The CDR3 is made up of 17 amino acids. The CDR3 DNA sequence: TGTGCCAGCAGCCAAGAAAGGACAGGGGCCTTCAATGAAAAACTGTTTTTT. Protein product: CASSQERTGAFNEKLFF.

The chain combines TRBV6-5 with TRBJ2-1; 10 positions agree with TRBD2. Germline lookup yields CDR1 MNHEY and CDR2 SVGAGI. The CDR3 loop spans 15 amino acids. The junction had 11 bases not matched to a gene; V was cut back by 8 bases and J by 7 bases. DNA of the CDR3: TGTGCCAGCCGAAGGGGTAGCGGGGGGCTGAATGAGCAGTTCTTC. It specifies CASRRGSGGLNEQFF.

In its sample, this clone was seen a few times. CDR3 amino acids: CATRFTDTQYF. The CDR3 DNA follows: TGTGCCACCCGGTTCACAGATACGCAGTATTTT. The V and J genes are TRBV28 and TRBJ2-3; D remains unclear. The CDR3 is 11 residues long. Trimming cost V 10 bases and J 2 bases, with 7 bases left between them. CDR1 and CDR2 (germline): MDHEN, SYDVKM. Filled out from reference TRBV28 and TRBJ2-3, the complete variable domain reads DVKVTQSSRYLVKRTGEKVFLECVQDMDHENMFWYRQDPGLGLRLIYFSYDVKMKEKGDIPEGYSVSREKKERFSLILESASTNQTSMYLCATRFTDTQYFGPGTRLTVL.

The J gene is TRBJ1-1, the V gene TRBV6-2 or TRBV6-3; maybe TRBD1 (6 bases). The V end was cut by 2 bases, the J end by 4 bases, with 8 bases between. The CDR3 sequence is 13 residues long. Per the germline V gene, CDR1 is MNHEY and CDR2 is SVGEGT. CDR3 region: CASSYGRGTEAFF. The CDR3 DNA follows: TGTGCCAGCAGTTACGGCAGGGGCACTGAAGCTTTCTTT.

J is TRBJ1-2 and V is TRBV6-6; tentatively, D is TRBD1 (6 bases). The CDR3 consists of 13 residues. Trimming removed 2 bases from V and 7 bases from J, with 11 bases in between. CDR1 and CDR2 from the germline V gene are MNHNY and SVGAGI (reference sequence). The CDR3 bases are TGTGCCAGCAGTTACCGACAGGAGCTTGGCTACACCTTC. Encoded protein: CASSYRQELGYTF.

The rearrangement links TRBV6-2 or TRBV6-3 to TRBJ2-7; TRBD1 matches at 8 bases. V gave up 6 bases and J gave up 0 bases; unmatched junction bases: 7. This CDR3 has 15 amino acids. Germline lookup yields CDR1 MNHEY and CDR2 SVGEGT. The CDR3 spells CASSDRGVYSYEQYF. Written as DNA, the CDR3 is TGTGCCAGCAGCGACAGGGGAGTCTACTCCTACGAGCAGTACTTC.